The 23 T cell receptor beta chains given below trace back to one sample, sequenced in a study of monozygotic twins with cystic fibrosis. Measured with immunoSEQ multiplex PCR; TCRdb has only the in-frame clones, and not every one. The sample yields about 20,000 clones, almost 97% seen once. Sequencing was done on a sample of blood. The receptors shown here come from a girl aged 2-10 years with cystic fibrosis.

V and J are TRBV28 and TRBJ1-1, with TRBD1 matching 8 bases. Germline loops: CDR1 MDHEN, CDR2 SYDVKM. This CDR3 region has 16 residues. V was clipped by 6 bases and J by 3 bases; unmatched bases: 12. The CDR3 DNA sequence: TGTGCCAGCAGCGAGGCACCGACAGGGGAGGACACTGAAGCTTTCTTT. As protein: CASSEAPTGEDTEAFF.

This chain uses TRBV19 with TRBJ1-5; 7 positions match TRBD1. Unmatched junction bases numbered 12, after V lost 4 bases and J lost 0 bases. CDR3 length: 18 residues. The germline CDR1 and CDR2 sequences are LNHDA and SQIVND (reference sequence). The CDR3 protein is CASSRRDRLRYSNQPQHF. The CDR3 nucleotides are TGTGCCAGTAGTAGAAGGGACAGATTAAGGTATAGCAATCAGCCCCAGCATTTT.

This clone has more than one count but fewer than ten. The rearrangement joins TRBV29-1 to TRBJ1-1; 9 bases match TRBD1. V gave up 7 bases and J gave up 1 base; unmatched junction bases: 4. Germline CDR1 is SQVTM and CDR2 is ANQGSEA. This CDR3 is 13 amino acids long. The CDR3 loop is CSGVQGANTEAFF. CDR3 sequence (DNA): TGCAGCGGCGTACAGGGGGCGAACACTGAAGCTTTCTTT.

This chain uses TRBV2 with TRBJ2-1; 10 bases fit TRBD2. J gave up 6 bases and V 5 bases, and 7 bases lay outside the gene matches. From germline, CDR1 is SNHLY and CDR2 FYNNEI. The CDR3 has 15 amino acids. The CDR3 loop is CASSSSGGAVNEQFF. The CDR3 DNA is TGTGCCAGCAGTTCAAGCGGGGGGGCCGTCAATGAGCAGTTCTTC.

The CDR3 protein is CASSDGAGGEYF. As DNA, the CDR3 is TGTGCCAGCAGTGACGGGGCGGGGGGAGAGTACTTC. The V gene is TRBV2, the J gene TRBJ2-7; 8 bases map to TRBD2. Germline assignment: CDR1 SNHLY and CDR2 FYNNEI. The CDR3 is 12 amino acids. V dropped 3 bases and J dropped 11; count of bases not matched to a gene: 6.

This clone turned up a few times. The V gene is TRBV19, the J gene TRBJ1-2, with 7 nucleotides matching TRBD1. CDR3 size: 16 residues. Germline CDR1 LNHDA, CDR2 SQIVND (reference sequence). With V trimmed by 7 bases and J by 0 bases, 11 bases remained unmatched. CDR3 coding DNA: TGTGCCAGTAAGGGGGCAGGGTTGAGCGCTAACTATGGCTACACCTTC. Its translation is CASKGAGLSANYGYTF.

The chain uses TRBV5-1 and TRBJ2-3; no clear D gene. This CDR3 spans 13 amino acids. V dropped 6 bases and J dropped 2 bases, with 10 bases sitting between them. Germline assignment: CDR1 SGHRS and CDR2 YFSETQ. DNA for the CDR3: TGCGCCAGCACGCCAGATAACACAGATACGCAGTATTTT. Protein product: CASTPDNTDTQYF. Looking up the rest from reference TRBV5-1 and TRBJ2-3 gives the full variable domain: KAGVTQTPRYLIKTRGQQVTLSCSPISGHRSVSWYQQTPGQGLQFLFEYFSETQRNKGNFPGRFSGRQFSNSRSEMNVSTLELGDSALYLCASTPDNTDTQYFGPGTRLTVL.

CDR3 region: CASSAVGTEIEAFF. Here the CDR3 DNA reads TGTGCCAGCAGCGCCGTTGGGACCGAAATTGAAGCTTTCTTT. V is TRBV9 and J is TRBJ1-1; D might be TRBD1 (5 bases). V was cut by 3 bases and J by 7 bases, with 16 bases left in between. The V gene's germline CDR1 is SGDLS and CDR2 YYNGEE. The CDR3 consists of 14 residues.

V is TRBV12-5 and J is TRBJ2-3; the match to TRBD2 covers 14 bases. Germline CDR1 reads LGHNT; CDR2 reads FRNRAP. With V trimmed by 1 base and J by 6 bases, 0 bases remained unmatched. The CDR3 runs to 15 residues. The chain's CDR3 is CASGLGLAGGDTQYF. The CDR3 DNA reads as TGTGCTAGTGGTTTGGGACTAGCGGGGGGGGATACGCAGTATTTT.

This clone was seen only a few times. V usage is TRBV30 and J usage is TRBJ1-1; no firm D call. V was pared by 4 bases and J by 2 bases, with 8 bases between. CDR3 size: 12 residues. Per the germline V gene, CDR1 is GTSNPN and CDR2 is SVGIG (reference sequence). The CDR3 DNA sequence: TGTGCCTGGAATTTGGACAACACTGAAGCTTTCTTT. Protein: CAWNLDNTEAFF. Combining the CDR3 with reference TRBV30 and TRBJ1-1 gives the whole variable domain SQTIHQWPATLVQPVGSPLSLECTVEGTSNPNLYWYRQAAGRGLQLLFYSVGIGQISSEVPQNLSASRPQDRQFILSSKKLLLSDSGFYLCAWNLDNTEAFFGQGTRLTVV.

The chain joins TRBV9 to TRBJ2-3; D perhaps matches TRBD2 (5 bases). V was clipped by 4 bases and J by 4 bases, with 13 bases between them. Germline assignment: CDR1 SGDLS and CDR2 YYNGEE. The CDR3 is 14 amino acids. The CDR3 coding sequence is TGTGCCAGCAGCTCCGGGAACCGGGCAGATACGCAGTATTTT. Its protein is CASSSGNRADTQYF.

The chain is built from TRBV30 and TRBJ1-2, with 9 bases identical to TRBD1. CDR3 size: 15 residues. The trim removed 0 bases at V and 5 bases at J, leaving 7 bases unmatched. Germline-derived CDR1 and CDR2 are GTSNPN and SVGIG (reference sequence). CDR3 nucleotides: TGTGCCTGGAGTGTACAACAGGGGGCGCGGTATGGCTACACCTTC. It is translated as CAWSVQQGARYGYTF.

This clone was seen only once. V gene TRBV29-1 combines with J gene TRBJ2-1; a weak D match, TRBD2 (6 bases). This CDR3 spans 14 amino acids. CDR1 is SQVTM and CDR2 is ANQGSEA in the germline V gene. The V end lost 7 bases, the J end lost 2 bases, and 15 bases lay between the germline ends. In DNA form, the CDR3 reads TGCAGCGGGGGCTGGCGGGGAACCTACAATGAGCAGTTCTTC. Translation gives CSGGWRGTYNEQFF.

The rearrangement joins TRBV27 to TRBJ1-2, with TRBD1 identical over 7 bases. The CDR3 loop spans 14 amino acids. V shed 4 bases, J shed 2 bases, and the junction held 4 bases outside the gene matches. The germline gives CDR1 MNHEY, CDR2 SMNVEV (reference sequence). The DNA for the CDR3 is TGTGCCAGCAGTTATAAGGGGGCAAACTATGGCTACACCTTC. It translates to CASSYKGANYGYTF.

This rearrangement joins TRBV15 to TRBJ1-1; D remains unclear. Germline V gene data show CDR1 as LNHNV and CDR2 as YYDKDF (reference sequence). The germline V and J ends were trimmed by 0 bases and 11 bases, with 16 bases remaining between them. The CDR3 sequence is 14 residues long. The CDR3, as DNA: TGTGCCACCAGCAGAGATTTTCAAATGAACGAGGCTTTCTTT. Its protein product is CATSRDFQMNEAFF. The variable domain in full, with the rest retrieved from reference TRBV15 and TRBJ1-1, is DAMVIQNPRYQVTQFGKPVTLSCSQTLNHNVMYWYQQKSSQAPKLLFHYYDKDFNNEADTPDNFQSRRPNTSFCFLDIRSPGLGDTAMYLCATSRDFQMNEAFFGQGTRLTVV.

The chain employs TRBV11-3 and TRBJ2-1; D perhaps matches TRBD1 (6 bases). Deletions cut 11 bases from V and 8 bases from J, with 22 bases between. Germline loops: CDR1 SGHNT, CDR2 YENEEA. This CDR3 has 14 residues. The CDR3: CASSGQGLGHEQFF. CDR3 DNA: TGTGCCTCAAGTGGGCAGGGGCTCGGCCATGAGCAGTTCTTC. Looking up the rest from reference TRBV11-3 and TRBJ2-1 gives the full variable domain: EAGVVQSPRYKIIEKKQPVAFWCNPISGHNTLYWYLQNLGQGPELLIRYENEEAVDDSQLPKDRFSAERLKGVDSTLKIQPAELGDSAVYLCASSGQGLGHEQFFGPGTRLTVL.

The chain joins TRBV7-2 to TRBJ1-2; TRBD1 matches at 7 bases. Germline V gives CDR1 SGHTA, CDR2 FQGNSA. This CDR3 region has 14 residues. Losses at the gene ends were 5 bases for V and 3 bases for J; bases not matched to a gene: 6. The CDR3, as DNA: TGTGCCAGCAGCCCACAAGGGACAGACTATGGCTACACCTTC. Its translation is CASSPQGTDYGYTF. Based on the CDR3 plus reference TRBV7-2 and TRBJ1-2, the full variable domain is GAGVSQSPSNKVTEKGKDVELRCDPISGHTALYWYRQSLGQGLEFLIYFQGNSAPDKSGLPSDRFSAERTGGSVSTLTIQRTQQEDSAVYLCASSPQGTDYGYTFGSGTRLTVV.

The sample holds one count of this clone. The DNA of the CDR3 is TGCAGTGCTCCCTTATACATTCAGTACTTC. Protein product: CSAPLYIQYF. This sequence joins TRBV20-1 and TRBJ2-4; D gene ambiguous. CDR1 and CDR2 from the germline V gene are DFQATT and SNEGSKA (reference sequence). The CDR3 contains 10 residues. Trimming cost V 5 bases and J 8 bases, with 7 bases left between them.

This chain uses TRBV28 with TRBJ2-2, with D possibly TRBD1 on 5 matching bases. This CDR3 has 15 residues. V was pared by 3 bases and J by 7 bases, with 15 bases between. The germline gives CDR1 MDHEN, CDR2 SYDVKM. CDR3 region: CASSFPTAWIGELFF. CDR3 bases: TGTGCCAGCAGTTTTCCGACAGCTTGGATCGGGGAGCTGTTTTTT.

The chain is built from TRBV5-4 and TRBJ2-7; D remains ambiguous. Germline V gene sequence: CDR1 SGHNT, CDR2 YYREEE (reference sequence). V shed 0 bases and J shed 3 bases, with 7 bases lying between them. This CDR3 is built from 13 residues. The CDR3 is CASSLGALYEQYF. CDR3 nucleotides: TGTGCCAGCAGCTTGGGTGCCCTCTACGAGCAGTACTTC.

The chain combines TRBV19 with TRBJ1-5; D gene uncertain. CDR3 length: 13 residues. CDR1 is LNHDA and CDR2 is SQIVND in the germline V gene (reference sequence). Trimming took 4 bases from V and 7 from J, leaving 11 bases between them. The CDR3 loop reads CASSKAGKQPQHF. The CDR3 DNA follows: TGTGCCAGTAGTAAGGCGGGGAAGCAGCCCCAGCATTTT.

CDR3 amino acids: CSARQKNTEAFF. For the CDR3, the DNA is TGCAGCGCTCGACAGAAGAACACTGAAGCTTTCTTT. V usage is TRBV29-1 and J usage is TRBJ1-1, with D maybe TRBD1 (5 bases). Per germline, CDR1 SQVTM and CDR2 ANQGSEA. This CDR3 contains 12 residues. V lost 7 bases and J 1 base, leaving 10 bases between the germline ends.

The chain has TRBV18 and TRBJ1-4, with a tentative D call TRBD1 (5 bases). Trimming took off 1 base at V and 7 bases at J, with 7 bases between the two ends. Germline assignment: CDR1 KGHSH and CDR2 LQKENI. This CDR3 has 13 amino acids. The CDR3 here is CASSPQTAEKLFF. The DNA for the CDR3 is TGTGCCAGCTCACCACAGACAGCTGAAAAACTGTTTTTT. Combining the CDR3 with reference TRBV18 and TRBJ1-4 gives the whole variable domain NAGVMQNPRHLVRRRGQEARLRCSPMKGHSHVYWYRQLPEEGLKFMVYLQKENIIDESGMPKERFSAEFPKEGPSILRIQQVVRGDSAAYFCASSPQTAEKLFFGSGTQLSVL.